The sequence of this T cell receptor beta chain was determined in a study of T-cell reconstitution after alpha-beta-depleted transplantation in children. This clonotype has at least ten counts. Its matching antigen is unknown. The CDR3 sequence is 12 residues long. CDR1 is SQVTM and CDR2 is ANQGSEA in the germline V gene. Trimming cost V 6 bases and J 7 bases; bases outside gene matches: 8. Unique molecular identifiers were incorporated when the TCRbeta library was constructed. TCRdb independently ran MiXCR on the PCR reads; one entry per CDR3 protein. The data hold about 460,000 distinct CDR3 sequences, with approximately 10% observed a single time. Study-level findings and limits: Surviving thymic progenitors and recipient T cells were the source of high TCRbeta diversity at day 60 in some patients. Expanded graft clones, several hundred of them, were reportedly the source of alpha-beta T cells about two months after transplant.

The starting material was PBMCs, obtained before TCRalphabeta/CD19-depleted stem cell transplant. The V call is TRBV29-1, the J call TRBJ1-2, with TRBD1 matching over 7 bases. This sequence originates from a child aged 2 to 15 with inherited bone marrow failure, due to receive a stem cell transplant. The CDR3 spells CSVDEAGGGYTF. The DNA of the CDR3 is TGCAGCGTGGACGAGGCAGGGGGTGGCTACACCTTC.